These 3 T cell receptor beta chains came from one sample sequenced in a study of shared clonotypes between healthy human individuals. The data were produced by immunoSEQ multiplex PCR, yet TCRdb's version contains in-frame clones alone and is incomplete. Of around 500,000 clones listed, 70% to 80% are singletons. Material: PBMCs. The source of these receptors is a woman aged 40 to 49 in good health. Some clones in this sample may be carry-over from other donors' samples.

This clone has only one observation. CDR3 nucleotide sequence: TGTGCCACCAGCAGAAACAATGAGCAGTTCTTC. This translates into CATSRNNEQFF. The gene calls are TRBV15 and TRBJ2-1; no definite D call. The CDR3 is 11 amino acids. Germline CDR1 and CDR2: LNHNV and YYDKDF (reference sequence). The V end was cut by 2 bases, the J end by 5 bases, with 1 base between.

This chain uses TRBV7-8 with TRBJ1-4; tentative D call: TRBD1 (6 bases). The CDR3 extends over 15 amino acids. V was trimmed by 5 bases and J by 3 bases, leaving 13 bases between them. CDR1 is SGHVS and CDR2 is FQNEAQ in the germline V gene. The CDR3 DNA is TGTGCCAGCAGCCGTCACAGGGCTGCTAATGAAAAACTGTTTTTT. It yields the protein CASSRHRAANEKLFF.

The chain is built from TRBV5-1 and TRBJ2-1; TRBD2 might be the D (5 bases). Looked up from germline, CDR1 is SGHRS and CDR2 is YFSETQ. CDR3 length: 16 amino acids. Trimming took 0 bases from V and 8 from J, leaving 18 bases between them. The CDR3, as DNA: TGCGCCAGCAGCTTGGCCCTTGCGGAGGAGCTTGATGAGCAGTTCTTC. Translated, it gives CASSLALAEELDEQFF. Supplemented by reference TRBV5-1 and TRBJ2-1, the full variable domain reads KAGVTQTPRYLIKTRGQQVTLSCSPISGHRSVSWYQQTPGQGLQFLFEYFSETQRNKGNFPGRFSGRQFSNSRSEMNVSTLELGDSALYLCASSLALAEELDEQFFGPGTRLTVL.